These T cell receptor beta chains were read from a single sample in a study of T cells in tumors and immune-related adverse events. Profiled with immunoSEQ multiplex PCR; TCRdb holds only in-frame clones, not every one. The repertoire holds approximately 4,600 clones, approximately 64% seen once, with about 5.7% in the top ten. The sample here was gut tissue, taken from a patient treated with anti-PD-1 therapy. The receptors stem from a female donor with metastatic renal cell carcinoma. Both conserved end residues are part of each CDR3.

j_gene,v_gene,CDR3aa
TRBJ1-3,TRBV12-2,CASRLPLKGGNTIYF
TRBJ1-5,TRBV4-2,CASSMGSYSNQPQHF
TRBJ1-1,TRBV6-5,CASSSIEAFF
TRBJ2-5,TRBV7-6,CASSLELAGGPIVAQYF
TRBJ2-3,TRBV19,CASRATGEDTQYF
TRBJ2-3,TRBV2,CASSEDTDTQYF
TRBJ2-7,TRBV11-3,CASSPTGDSYEQYF
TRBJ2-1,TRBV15,CATSGGDGSGNYYNEQFF
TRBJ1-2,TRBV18,CASSSEPGDYGYTF
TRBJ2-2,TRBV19,CASKDRGDTGELFF
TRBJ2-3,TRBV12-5,CASQRGASGRADTQYF
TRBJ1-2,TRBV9,CASSVAVGPNYGYTF